The 21 T cell receptor beta chains listed next were all sequenced from one sample in a study of sequential checkpoint blockade in melanoma. Clones were read by immunoSEQ multiplex PCR, and TCRdb kept only the in-frame ones, dropping some. This sample has under 40,000 clones; about 88% occur once, and the top ten carry about an eighth. Treatment specified: randomized to nivolumab then ipilimumab (arm A) or the reverse (arm B). This sample comprised CD8+ T cells sorted from blood (inferred from file names), obtained from a patient given nivolumab and ipilimumab in sequence. These receptors originate from a human donor with melanoma.

The CDR3 DNA follows: TGCGCCAGCAGCGCGACTCTAGCGGGAGGTTACGAGCAGTACTTC. This translates into CASSATLAGGYEQYF. This rearrangement joins TRBV5-1 to TRBJ2-7, with TRBD2 matching over 11 bases. CDR1 and CDR2 (germline): SGHRS, YFSETQ. Trimming took 4 bases from V and 4 from J; bases not matched to a gene: 7. The length of the CDR3 is 15 residues.

This sequence joins TRBV27 and TRBJ2-1; 8 bases are a match to TRBD2. V lost 6 bases and J lost 5; bases outside the gene matches: 6. The CDR3 sequence is 14 residues long. Germline V lookup: CDR1 MNHEY, CDR2 SMNVEV (reference sequence). CDR3 nucleotide sequence: TGTGCCAGCAGAAAGCGGGAGTGGGACAATGAGCAGTTCTTC. Encoded protein: CASRKREWDNEQFF.

The rearrangement uses TRBV4-1 and TRBJ2-3; 10 bases line up with TRBD2. The junction had 9 bases not matched to a gene; V was cut back by 0 bases and J by 3 bases. The CDR3 has 18 amino acids. Looked up from germline, CDR1 is MGHRA and CDR2 is YSYEKL. CDR3 sequence (DNA): TGCGCCAGCAGCCAAGATGAGCCTAGCGGGAGTATGACAGATACGCAGTATTTT. It yields the protein CASSQDEPSGSMTDTQYF.

The rearrangement links TRBV4-1 to TRBJ2-7, with 7 bases aligning to TRBD1. Trimming took 1 base from V and 2 from J; bases not matched to a gene: 5. This CDR3 has 15 residues. Germline loops: CDR1 MGHRA, CDR2 YSYEKL. CDR3 region: CASSQGTGQTYEQYF. CDR3 nucleotide sequence: TGCGCCAGCAGCCAAGGTACGGGACAGACCTACGAGCAGTACTTC.

The rearrangement links TRBV11-3 to TRBJ1-1; D remains unclear. The ends were cut back, 2 bases at V and 1 base at J, with 11 bases in the middle. The CDR3 is 15 residues long. Germline lookup yields CDR1 SGHNT and CDR2 YENEEA. DNA of the CDR3: TGTGCCAGCAGCTTACTGAAGAGAGGGAACACTGAAGCTTTCTTT. It translates to CASSLLKRGNTEAFF.

This clone was found once. The chain carries TRBV30 and TRBJ2-3, with 9 bases aligning to TRBD2. Germline CDR1 and CDR2: GTSNPN and SVGIG (reference sequence). The CDR3 has 14 residues. The V and J ends lost 4 bases and 3 bases, in that order; junction bases with no gene match: 5. The CDR3 DNA reads as TGTGCCTGGACACTAGCGGGTGGAACAGATACGCAGTATTTT. It yields the protein CAWTLAGGTDTQYF. Filled out from reference TRBV30 and TRBJ2-3, the complete variable domain reads SQTIHQWPATLVQPVGSPLSLECTVEGTSNPNLYWYRQAAGRGLQLLFYSVGIGQISSEVPQNLSASRPQDRQFILSSKKLLLSDSGFYLCAWTLAGGTDTQYFGPGTRLTVL.

The genes are TRBV12-5 and TRBJ1-2; D is undetermined. V lost 4 bases to trimming and J lost 8 bases, with 14 bases between them. Germline lookup yields CDR1 LGHNT and CDR2 FRNRAP. This CDR3 region has 13 residues. CDR3 amino acids: CASGSLPGSGYTF. CDR3 DNA sequence: TGTGCTAGTGGTTCCCTGCCGGGGTCAGGCTACACCTTC.

This clone was picked up one time. The chain is built from TRBV7-6 and TRBJ2-1, with a tentative D call TRBD2 (6 bases). Trimming removed 0 bases at V and 6 bases at J, with 18 bases between. CDR3 length equals 17 residues. Germline V gene lookup returns CDR1 SGHVS and CDR2 FNYEAQ. The CDR3 region has the DNA TGTGCCAGCAGCTTAGCTAGTGGGACTGGCGGAGCCAATGAGCAGTTCTTC. Its protein product is CASSLASGTGGANEQFF.

To note about this clone: Other nucleotide sequences from this sample produce the same CDR3. The genes are TRBV7-9 and TRBJ1-2, with 10 bases identical to TRBD1. The CDR3 has 19 residues. With V trimmed by 3 bases and J by 4 bases, 17 bases remained unmatched. Germline V gene lookup returns CDR1 SEHNR and CDR2 FQNEAQ (reference sequence). The CDR3 region is CASSLERPGTGALFYGYTF. CDR3 sequence (DNA): TGTGCCAGCAGCTTGGAGCGGCCCGGGACAGGGGCCCTTTTCTATGGCTACACCTTC.

This clone was counted once. The V call is TRBV4-2, the J call TRBJ1-1; a possible D gene is TRBD1 (5 bases). This CDR3 contains 15 residues. Germline values: CDR1 LGHNA, CDR2 YNFKEQ. V gave up 0 bases and J gave up 1 base, with 9 bases separating them. Here the CDR3 DNA reads TGTGCCAGCAGCCAAGAGACAGCACCGAACACTGAAGCTTTCTTT. Protein sequence: CASSQETAPNTEAFF.

The chain joins TRBV5-4 to TRBJ1-1; D remains unclear. With 0 bases removed from V and 4 bases from J, the gap between germline ends came to 16 bases. Germline V gene sequence: CDR1 SGHNT, CDR2 YYREEE (reference sequence). CDR3 length: 16 amino acids. The CDR3: CASSLARGGLGTEAFF. CDR3 nucleotide sequence: TGTGCCAGCAGCTTGGCTCGGGGAGGGTTAGGCACTGAAGCTTTCTTT.

The genes are TRBV27 and TRBJ2-7, with unresolved D. The CDR3 covers 13 residues. Germline lookup yields CDR1 MNHEY and CDR2 SMNVEV (reference sequence). The V end lost 6 bases, the J end lost 0 bases, and 9 bases lay between the germline ends. CDR3 amino acids: CASSWASSYEQYF. The CDR3 DNA reads TGTGCCAGCAGCTGGGCCAGCTCCTACGAGCAGTACTTC.

The chain employs TRBV7-7 and TRBJ2-7; TRBD2 is a possible D gene (7 bases). CDR3 size: 15 residues. Trimming removed 1 base from V and 0 bases from J, with 10 bases in between. Per germline, CDR1 SSHAT and CDR2 FNYEAQ (reference sequence). CDR3: CASSLGGGGSYEQYF. CDR3 nucleotides: TGTGCCAGCAGCTTAGGGGGGGGCGGCTCCTACGAGCAGTACTTC.

The genes are TRBV5-4 and TRBJ2-1; D is possibly TRBD1 (5 bases). CDR3 length equals 12 residues. V was trimmed by 1 base and J by 9 bases, leaving 8 bases between them. Germline V gene sequence: CDR1 SGHNT, CDR2 YYREEE (reference sequence). The CDR3 reads CASSLRGSEQFF. The DNA for the CDR3 is TGTGCCAGCAGCTTGAGGGGCAGTGAGCAGTTCTTC.

This clone was seen more than once but under ten times. The V and J genes are TRBV19 and TRBJ2-7; D possibly corresponds to TRBD2 (5 bases). The CDR3 length is 12 residues. V was shortened by 4 bases and J by 6 bases, with 10 bases between the two germline ends. Germline V gene lookup returns CDR1 LNHDA and CDR2 SQIVND (reference sequence). The CDR3 loop reads CASSKEGSEQYF. As DNA, the CDR3 is TGTGCCAGTAGTAAAGAGGGCTCCGAGCAGTACTTC.

This chain connects TRBV7-2 to TRBJ2-3, with unresolved D. The CDR3 is made up of 14 amino acids. The germline V and J ends were trimmed by 1 base and 4 bases, with 9 bases remaining between them. The germline CDR1 and CDR2 sequences are SGHTA and FQGNSA. This CDR3 is CASSLVPGPDTQYF. Here the CDR3 DNA reads TGTGCCAGCAGCTTAGTTCCGGGTCCAGATACGCAGTATTTT.

The V call is TRBV28, the J call TRBJ2-5; possible D gene TRBD2, 6 bases. Between the trimmed V and J ends, which lost 8 bases and 2 bases, there was a span of 18 bases. Germline V gene lookup returns CDR1 MDHEN and CDR2 SYDVKM. The CDR3 is 15 amino acids. This chain's CDR3 is CASCLIGEDQETQYF. The CDR3, as DNA: TGTGCCAGCTGTCTTATAGGGGAGGATCAAGAGACCCAGTACTTC.

The V and J genes are TRBV4-3 and TRBJ2-3, with 14 bases lining up with TRBD2. Trimming removed 0 bases from V and 2 bases from J; junction bases left unmatched: 7. CDR3 length equals 19 residues. Germline assignment: CDR1 LGHNA and CDR2 YSLEER. The CDR3 DNA sequence: TGCGCCAGCAGCCAAGATGAAGGGACTAGCGGGAGTCCCACAGATACGCAGTATTTT. Translation gives CASSQDEGTSGSPTDTQYF.

The chain uses TRBV4-3 and TRBJ2-1, with D possibly matching TRBD1 (6 bases). Per the germline V gene, CDR1 is LGHNA and CDR2 is YSLEER. This CDR3 comprises 12 residues. Trimming removed 1 base at V and 9 bases at J, with 7 bases between. The CDR3, as DNA: TGCGCCAGCAGCCAAGTCAGGGGTGAGCAGTTCTTC. This codes for CASSQVRGEQFF.

V is TRBV5-6 and J is TRBJ1-4; D possibly corresponds to TRBD1 (5 bases). V dropped 4 bases and J dropped 7 bases, with 14 bases sitting between them. This CDR3 comprises 14 residues. CDR1 SGHDT and CDR2 YYEEEE come from the germline V gene. CDR3 protein: CASSPSGVSEKLFF. In DNA form, the CDR3 reads TGTGCCAGCAGCCCCTCGGGGGTTAGTGAAAAACTGTTTTTT.

The V and J genes are TRBV13 and TRBJ2-1; the D is unclear. The CDR3 runs to 15 residues. V was trimmed by 0 bases and J by 9 bases, leaving 15 bases between them. From germline, CDR1 is PRHDT and CDR2 FYEKMQ (reference sequence). The CDR3 spells CASSLGLADFREQFF. Here the CDR3 DNA reads TGTGCCAGCAGCTTAGGCCTTGCGGATTTTCGTGAGCAGTTCTTC.